Each of the 23 T cell receptor beta chains below was sequenced from the same sample in a study of blood T cell repertoires in COVID-19. Sequencing was performed with immunoSEQ multiplex PCR; in TCRdb, only in-frame clones are kept and a portion is missing. The sample contains 95,000 to 150,000 clones, 78% of which appear only once. The sample was peripheral blood. The receptors originated from an older man with acute or convalescent COVID-19.

This chain uses TRBV9 with TRBJ2-2, with 15 bases fitting TRBD2. The length of the CDR3 is 18 residues. Trimming at V came to 4 bases and at J to 5 bases, leaving 9 bases not matched to a gene. Germline CDR1 SGDLS, CDR2 YYNGEE. The CDR3 bases are TGTGCCAGCAGCTCTAGGACTAGCGGGGGGGCAGGAACCGGGGAGCTGTTTTTT. It is translated as CASSSRTSGGAGTGELFF.

The chain employs TRBV24-1 and TRBJ2-2, with D unresolved. Trimming shortened V by 1 base and J by 5 bases, and 10 bases separated the two germline ends. The length of the CDR3 is 15 residues. From germline, CDR1 is KGHDR and CDR2 SFDVKD. CDR3 bases: TGTGCCACCAGTGATTTACGACACCTTACCGGGGAGCTGTTTTTT. Protein: CATSDLRHLTGELFF.

The gene calls are TRBV19 and TRBJ1-5; 8 bases are a match to TRBD1. This CDR3 comprises 13 residues. Looked up from germline, CDR1 is LNHDA and CDR2 is SQIVND (reference sequence). V lost 10 bases, J lost 7 bases, and 9 bases stayed unmatched. The CDR3 region has the DNA TGTGCCACACGGACAGGGCCAGCCCAGCCCCAGCATTTT. It yields the protein CATRTGPAQPQHF.

This rearrangement joins TRBV4-2 to TRBJ1-6, with TRBD1 matching 8 bases. The germline gives CDR1 LGHNA, CDR2 YNFKEQ. V gave up 5 bases and J gave up 5 bases; unmatched junction bases: 8. This CDR3 comprises 16 residues. The CDR3, as DNA: TGTGCCAGCAGCTCCCTTCAGGGGGCGGATAATTCACCCCTCCACTTT. Residues: CASSSLQGADNSPLHF.

The chain combines TRBV19 with TRBJ2-6, with D perhaps matching TRBD1 (6 bases). CDR3 length: 16 residues. Germline values: CDR1 LNHDA, CDR2 SQIVND (reference sequence). Trimming left V 7 bases short and J 2 bases short, with 15 bases between. DNA for the CDR3: TGTGCCAGTACCAGGGGCCTTGAGCCTGGGGCCAACGTCCTGACTTTC. It yields the protein CASTRGLEPGANVLTF.

The V gene is TRBV11-3, the J gene TRBJ2-2; D unclear. V was trimmed by 1 base and J by 5 bases, leaving 5 bases between them. Germline-derived CDR1 and CDR2 are SGHNT and YENEEA. The CDR3 spans 13 residues. The CDR3 here is CASSLVGTGELFF. In DNA, the CDR3 is TGTGCCAGCAGCTTAGTCGGTACCGGGGAGCTGTTTTTT.

This chain links TRBV19 with TRBJ1-1; 7 bases line up with TRBD1. J gave up 4 bases and V 5 bases, and 7 bases lay outside the gene matches. Germline V gene sequence: CDR1 LNHDA, CDR2 SQIVND (reference sequence). The CDR3 length is 14 residues. DNA of the CDR3: TGTGCCAGTAGTTGGGGCAGGGGGAGCACTGAAGCTTTCTTT. Translated: CASSWGRGSTEAFF. The full variable domain, its missing parts supplied by reference TRBV19 and TRBJ1-1, is DGGITQSPKYLFRKEGQNVTLSCEQNLNHDAMYWYRQDPGQGLRLIYYSQIVNDFQKGDIAEGYSVSREKKESFPLTVTSAQKNPTAFYLCASSWGRGSTEAFFGQGTRLTVV.

The rearrangement links TRBV25-1 to TRBJ1-1, with D maybe TRBD1 (5 bases). CDR1 is MGHDK and CDR2 is SYGVNS in the germline V gene. The V end lost 1 base, the J end lost 3 bases, and 9 bases lay between the germline ends. This CDR3 has 14 amino acids. This CDR3 reads CASSESRGYTEAFF. Written as DNA, the CDR3 is TGTGCCAGCAGTGAATCGCGGGGCTACACTGAAGCTTTCTTT.

Comments on this clone: One junction end does not reproduce the germline sequence, and a read error may be involved. The V gene is TRBV2, the J gene TRBJ2-1, with TRBD1 matching 8 bases. CDR1 is SNHLY, CDR2 FYNNEI, per germline. The CDR3 spans 15 residues. The CDR3 sequence is CASRFLRQGNNEQLF. Here the CDR3 DNA reads TGTGCCAGCAGATTTCTTAGACAGGGGAACAATGAGCAGCTCTTC. The full variable domain, rest sourced from reference TRBV2 and TRBJ2-1, is EPEVTQTPSHQVTQMGQEVILRCVPISNHLYFYWYRQILGQKVEFLVSFYNNEISEKSEIFDDQFSVERPDGSNFTLKIRSTKLEDSAMYFCASRFLRQGNNEQLFGPGTRLTVL.

V is TRBV15 and J is TRBJ2-3, with 8 bases lining up with TRBD2. After removal of 0 bases from V and 4 bases from J, the junction contained 9 bases not matched to a gene. The CDR3 consists of 17 residues. CDR1 is LNHNV, CDR2 YYDKDF, per germline (reference sequence). CDR3 bases: TGTGCCACCAGCAGAGATCGTGGCGGGGGGCAGGCAGATACGCAGTATTTT. Amino acids: CATSRDRGGGQADTQYF.

The chain uses TRBV5-4 and TRBJ2-3; 7 bases are a match to TRBD1. Germline V gives CDR1 SGHNT, CDR2 YYREEE (reference sequence). Trimming removed 0 bases from V and 4 bases from J; junction bases left unmatched: 2. The CDR3 totals 14 residues. The CDR3 sequence is CASSLAGTADTQYF. The DNA for the CDR3 is TGTGCCAGCAGCTTGGCCGGGACAGCAGATACGCAGTATTTT.

V and J are TRBV21-1 and TRBJ2-5; no DNA check was done on the table's D call, TRBD1. TRBV21-1 is a pseudogene. This CDR3 is 17 amino acids long. CDR3: CASSKLESRDRVKTQYF. CDR3 in DNA: TGTGCCAGCAGCAAATTGGAAAGCAGGGACAGGGTAAAGACCCAGTACTTC.

This clone was seen a single time. The V call is TRBV5-1, the J call TRBJ1-4, with no clear D. The CDR3 is made up of 14 amino acids. CDR1 is SGHRS, CDR2 YFSETQ, per germline. Trimming shortened V by 5 bases and J by 4 bases, and 12 bases separated the two germline ends. CDR3 amino acids: CASSPDGLNEKLFF. CDR3 bases: TGCGCCAGCAGTCCGGACGGACTTAATGAAAAACTGTTTTTT.

The gene calls are TRBV18 and TRBJ2-7; D may be TRBD1 (5 bases). Germline V gives CDR1 KGHSH, CDR2 LQKENI. CDR3 length equals 15 residues. V was cut by 5 bases and J by 2 bases, with 16 bases left in between. In DNA, the CDR3 is TGTGCCAGCTCATCTCGACAGTCCTCCACCTACGAGCAGTACTTC. It is translated as CASSSRQSSTYEQYF.

CDR3 sequence (DNA): TGTGCCACCAGTGATCCTAACGTCGGACAGCCTCAAGAGACCCAGTACTTC. Its protein is CATSDPNVGQPQETQYF. The rearrangement links TRBV24-1 to TRBJ2-5, with TRBD1 as a possible D gene (6 bases). Trimming pared 3 bases from V and 2 bases from J, leaving 18 bases between. CDR1 and CDR2 (germline): KGHDR, SFDVKD. The CDR3 loop spans 17 amino acids.

To note about this clone: The same CDR3 also results from other DNA sequences found in this sample. This chain joins TRBV5-1 and TRBJ2-3; a possible D gene is TRBD1 (5 bases). The germline V and J ends were trimmed by 2 bases and 0 bases, with 7 bases remaining between them. The CDR3 consists of 14 residues. Germline CDR1 SGHRS, CDR2 YFSETQ. The CDR3 DNA reads TGCGCCAGCAGCTTCGCAGGGAGCACAGATACGCAGTATTTT. Protein product: CASSFAGSTDTQYF.

The CDR3 is CASAFAGTAGNTIYF. The CDR3 region has the DNA TGTGCCAGTGCCTTTGCAGGCACTGCTGGAAACACCATATATTTT. This chain connects TRBV19 to TRBJ1-3; D remains unclear. The CDR3 is 15 amino acids. Germline CDR1 is LNHDA and CDR2 is SQIVND (reference sequence). With 8 bases removed from V and 2 bases from J, the gap between germline ends came to 16 bases.

This clone was counted between two and nine times. This sequence joins TRBV4-1 and TRBJ1-2, with 8 bases aligning to TRBD1. V dropped 3 bases and J dropped 6; count of bases not matched to a gene: 9. CDR3 length: 15 residues. Per germline, CDR1 MGHRA and CDR2 YSYEKL. The CDR3: CASSQSLDRAHGYTF. CDR3 DNA: TGCGCCAGCAGCCAGAGCCTGGACAGGGCGCATGGCTACACCTTC.

The sample holds a few counts of this clone. The rearrangement joins TRBV24-1 to TRBJ1-5; D uncertain. Deletions cut 4 bases from V and 0 bases from J, with 15 bases between. The CDR3 consists of 17 residues. CDR1 is KGHDR, CDR2 SFDVKD, per germline. The CDR3 is CATSEPPGTDSNQPQHF. For the CDR3, the DNA is TGTGCCACCAGTGAGCCCCCAGGAACCGATAGCAATCAGCCCCAGCATTTT.

V usage is TRBV4-2 and J usage is TRBJ2-2; tentatively, D is TRBD2 (6 bases). The CDR3 spans 14 residues. The V end was cut by 0 bases, the J end by 7 bases, with 9 bases between. Germline V gives CDR1 LGHNA, CDR2 YNFKEQ. The CDR3: CASSQEDSGGELFF. CDR3 nucleotide sequence: TGTGCCAGCAGCCAAGAGGATAGCGGCGGGGAGCTGTTTTTT.

The CDR3 DNA reads as TGTGCCAGCAGCTTGGAGCTAGGGGACACCGGGGAGCTGTTTTTT. Its protein is CASSLELGDTGELFF. V usage is TRBV7-2 and J usage is TRBJ2-2; D is perhaps TRBD1 (5 bases). Germline V gives CDR1 SGHTA, CDR2 FQGNSA. Trimming took 3 bases from V and 3 from J, leaving 11 bases between them. The length of the CDR3 is 15 residues.

The genes are TRBV6-2 or TRBV6-3 and TRBJ2-7, with D possibly being TRBD2 (5 bases). This CDR3 region has 15 residues. Germline V CDR1 and CDR2: MNHEY, SVGEGT. V lost 4 bases and J 1 base, leaving 14 bases between the germline ends. CDR3 protein: CASSSAPGTSYEQYF. CDR3 DNA: TGTGCCAGCAGTTCCGCGCCGGGAACATCCTACGAGCAGTACTTC.

This clone is deemed medium-sized. The CDR3 region has the DNA TGTGCCAGCAGGGCAGGGTCTGTCACTGAAGCTTTCTTT. Translation gives CASRAGSVTEAFF. The chain links TRBV6-5 to TRBJ1-1; possible D gene TRBD1, 5 bases. Germline V gene data show CDR1 as MNHEY and CDR2 as SVGAGI. CDR3 length: 13 residues. V shed 6 bases and J shed 4 bases, with 12 bases lying between them.